The sequence of this T cell receptor beta chain was determined in a study of cytomegalovirus exposure and HLA in healthy donors. The sample holds a few counts of this clone. Its antigen is still unknown. The study, taken as a whole, reports: Several of the most significant clusters appeared, in a later analysis, to be linked to common viral pathogens. About 87% or about 30% of the time was how often most TCR beta V segments were productive, according to an earlier analysis.

Trimming removed 8 bases at V and 0 bases at J, with 16 bases between. The CDR3 consists of 15 residues. Per the germline V gene, CDR1 is SSHAT and CDR2 is FNYEAQ (reference sequence). PCR employed 60 Vbeta and 13 Jbeta primers. Original analysis: Among the unique TCR beta chains that a later analysis counted, around 72 million in all, roughly 10 million were shared. Sequencing was performed with immunoSEQ multiplex PCR; in TCRdb, only in-frame clones are kept and a portion is missing. The V and J calls and the clone size are those of that table, but D and trimming were determined from the DNA. The table shows about 180,000 clones, with 80% occurring only once.

The sequence was obtained from a young man in good health and CMV-seropositive. The sequenced sample consisted of PBMCs. The chain has TRBV7-7 and TRBJ1-1; tentative D call: TRBD1 (5 bases). CDR3 in amino acids: CASRRTDNMNTEAFF. DNA for the CDR3: TGTGCCAGCCGGAGAACGGACAATATGAACACTGAAGCTTTCTTT.